This T cell receptor (beta chain) derives from a study of patients and donors after allogeneic stem cell transplantation. This clonotype was seen more than once but under ten times. TCRdb ran MiXCR on the RT-PCR reads and lists one entry per CDR3 protein. The data contain 150,000 to 200,000 distinct CDR3 sequences, about 29% of them singletons. This TCR derives from a human donor who was either an allogeneic HSCT recipient or a stem cell or donor lymphocyte infusion donor (not recorded which). It is not recorded whose cells these are; they may come from a transplant donor. The specimen was blood, either unsorted or a sorted T cell fraction (not recorded which).

The CDR3 reads CASSFDRGLGEKLFF. The DNA for the CDR3 is TGTGCCAGCAGCTTCGACAGGGGGCTAGGTGAAAAACTGTTTTTT. This chain uses TRBV7-9 with TRBJ1-4, with TRBD1 identical over 10 bases. CDR3 length: 15 residues. The V gene end was trimmed by 3 bases and the J gene end by 7 bases; junction bases not matched to a gene: 5. CDR1 SEHNR and CDR2 FQNEAQ come from the germline V gene (reference sequence). The entire variable domain, with the rest obtained from reference TRBV7-9 and TRBJ1-4, is as follows: DTGVSQNPRHKITKRGQNVTFRCDPISEHNRLYWYRQTLGQGPEFLTYFQNEAQLEKSRLLSDRFSAERPKGSFSTLEIQRTEQGDSAMYLCASSFDRGLGEKLFFGSGTQLSVL.